Each of the 7 T cell receptor beta chains below was sequenced from the same sample in a study of blood T cell repertoires in COVID-19. Produced via immunoSEQ multiplex PCR; TCRdb's table is partial and in-frame only. The sample includes approximately 74,000 clones, 70% to 90% of them seen just once. The sequenced sample was peripheral blood. These receptor sequences come from a man aged 65 to 79 with acute or convalescent COVID-19.

The chain links TRBV9 to TRBJ2-1; 9 nucleotides line up with TRBD2. The germline V gene has CDR1 SGDLS and CDR2 YYNGEE. V lost 0 bases to trimming and J lost 9 bases; unmatched junction nucleotides: 7. This CDR3 spans 15 amino acids. DNA for the CDR3: TGTGCCAGCAGCGTAGATGGGACTAGCCGGGCTGAGCAGTTCTTC. This translates into CASSVDGTSRAEQFF.

The chain is built from TRBV7-2 and TRBJ2-7; 8 bases map to TRBD1. CDR3 size: 15 residues. From germline, CDR1 is SGHTA and CDR2 FQGNSA. J lost 2 bases, V lost 5 bases, and 8 bases had no gene match. DNA of the CDR3: TGTGCCAGCAGCCCTACAGGGGGTTCCACCTACGAGCAGTACTTC. This encodes CASSPTGGSTYEQYF.

The table lists this clone with a few counts. The chain has TRBV28 and TRBJ2-1; a possible D gene is TRBD2 (5 bases). Germline V gene lookup returns CDR1 MDHEN and CDR2 SYDVKM. V gave up 3 bases and J gave up 2 bases, with 11 bases separating them. The CDR3 extends over 15 amino acids. In nucleotides, the CDR3 is TGTGCCAGCAGTTTGGGAGCGGAAACCTACAATGAGCAGTTCTTC. Amino acids: CASSLGAETYNEQFF.

In this sample, this clone turned up once. The chain is built from TRBV3-1 (or the pseudogene TRBV3-2) and TRBJ2-7; TRBD2 matches at 8 bases. The CDR3 consists of 14 residues. V shed 4 bases and J 5 bases; nucleotides not matched to a gene: 7. In germline, CDR1 is LGHDT, CDR2 YNNKEL (reference sequence). The CDR3 here is CASSRPGLVHEQYF. For the CDR3, the DNA is TGTGCCAGCAGCCGTCCGGGACTAGTCCACGAGCAGTACTTC.

The chain has TRBV19 and TRBJ2-1, with 13 nucleotides matching TRBD2. The CDR3 is 15 amino acids. The junction had 5 bases not matched to a gene; V was cut back by 6 bases and J by 6 bases. Germline V lookup: CDR1 LNHDA, CDR2 SQIVND (reference sequence). The CDR3 region is CASRITSGGGNEQFF. For the CDR3, the DNA is TGTGCCAGTAGGATAACTAGCGGGGGGGGCAATGAGCAGTTCTTC.

The chain has TRBV15 and TRBJ2-7; D call uncertain. Germline V gene sequence: CDR1 LNHNV, CDR2 YYDKDF (reference sequence). The V end lost 6 bases, the J end lost 4 bases, and 13 bases lay between the germline ends. The CDR3 consists of 13 residues. The CDR3 region is CATSLQRAYEQYF. In DNA form, the CDR3 reads TGTGCCACCAGTCTCCAGCGTGCATACGAGCAGTACTTC.

This clone has a single count. The chain combines TRBV10-1 with TRBJ1-1; no clear D gene. Germline loops: CDR1 WNHNN, CDR2 SYGVQD (reference sequence). The CDR3 has 13 amino acids. The ends were cut back, 2 bases at V and 4 bases at J, with 8 bases in the middle. The CDR3 DNA reads as TGCGCCAGCAGTGAGACAATCTCCACTGAAGCTTTCTTT. Its protein is CASSETISTEAFF.